Presented here are 17 T cell receptor beta chains from one specimen sequenced in a study of T-cell memory formation after mild COVID-19. TCRdb fed the 5' RACE reads into MiXCR, producing one record per CDR3 protein. The sample has 150,000 or so distinct CDR3 sequences; about 25% are singletons. The specimen sequenced was PBMCs or a T cell subset sorted from them (not recorded which). The receptors were gathered from an adult woman who had mild COVID-19 (a few samples of this study predate the infection). Cell type and time point are not known.

This clonotype has a handful of counts. The chain uses TRBV7-9 and TRBJ2-5, with 8 bases that match TRBD1. J gave up 4 bases and V 5 bases, and 6 bases lay outside the gene matches. The CDR3 length is 14 residues. CDR1 is SEHNR, CDR2 FQNEAQ, per germline (reference sequence). The CDR3 protein is CASSPDRERETQYF. DNA for the CDR3: TGTGCCAGCAGCCCGGACAGGGAACGAGAGACCCAGTACTTC.

The rearrangement links TRBV6-5 to TRBJ1-1; weak D call: TRBD1 (6 bases). CDR1 is MNHEY, CDR2 SVGAGI, per germline. The germline V and J ends were trimmed by 5 bases and 3 bases, with 16 bases remaining between them. This CDR3 region has 15 residues. The CDR3 sequence is CASSATGPDDTEAFF. The CDR3, as DNA: TGTGCCAGCAGTGCGACAGGCCCCGACGACACTGAAGCTTTCTTT.

V gene TRBV7-9 combines with J gene TRBJ2-7; D remains unclear. This CDR3 spans 13 amino acids. The ends were cut back, 3 bases at V and 0 bases at J, with 6 bases in the middle. Germline loops: CDR1 SEHNR, CDR2 FQNEAQ (reference sequence). The CDR3 region is CASSFSSSYEQYF. CDR3 DNA: TGTGCCAGCAGCTTTTCGAGCTCCTACGAGCAGTACTTC.

The chain combines TRBV12-3 or TRBV12-4 with TRBJ2-1; weak D call: TRBD2 (6 bases). V lost 3 bases and J lost 8, with 14 bases in between. This CDR3 region has 14 residues. The CDR3 sequence: CASSLGKRRDEQFF. The CDR3 DNA is TGTGCCAGCAGTTTGGGGAAGCGGAGGGATGAGCAGTTCTTC.

This clonotype was seen a few times. The chain is built from TRBV24-1 and TRBJ1-5; D ambiguous. The CDR3 is 14 amino acids. The V gene lost 6 bases and the J gene lost 2 bases, with 10 bases spanning the gap. Germline CDR1 KGHDR, CDR2 SFDVKD. CDR3 in amino acids: CATSSPGGNQPQHF. DNA for the CDR3: TGTGCCACCAGTTCACCAGGTGGCAATCAGCCCCAGCATTTT.

The rearrangement links TRBV29-1 to TRBJ2-1; 7 bases map to TRBD1. The junction had 4 bases not matched to a gene; V was cut back by 5 bases and J by 0 bases. CDR3 length: 14 residues. The germline CDR1 and CDR2 sequences are SQVTM and ANQGSEA. The CDR3 DNA follows: TGCAGCGTTCGGACAGGTAACTCCTACAATGAGCAGTTCTTC. Protein product: CSVRTGNSYNEQFF.

The chain has TRBV28 and TRBJ2-5; a weak D match, TRBD1 (6 bases). Per the germline V gene, CDR1 is MDHEN and CDR2 is SYDVKM. Trimming took 3 bases from V and 9 from J, leaving 11 bases between them. The CDR3 length is 12 residues. In DNA, the CDR3 is TGTGCCAGCAGTTTCCCAGGGACATCCCAGTACTTC. This gives the protein CASSFPGTSQYF.

About this clonotype: This could be a read error, since a much larger clone is one nucleotide away. The chain couples TRBV20-1 to TRBJ2-7, with 10 bases that match TRBD2. Germline CDR1 DFQATT, CDR2 SNEGSKA (reference sequence). Losses at the gene ends were 4 bases for V and 3 bases for J; bases not matched to a gene: 3. There are 13 residues in the CDR3. The CDR3 region has the DNA TGCAGTGCTACCGGGACTAGCGACTACGAGCAGTACTTC. This gives the protein CSATGTSDYEQYF.

This sequence joins TRBV7-9 and TRBJ2-2; TRBD1 agrees at 11 bases. This CDR3 has 15 residues. J gave up 7 bases and V 5 bases, and 6 bases lay outside the gene matches. Germline V gene data show CDR1 as SEHNR and CDR2 as FQNEAQ (reference sequence). This CDR3 reads CASSPRTGGSGELFF. The CDR3 coding sequence is TGTGCCAGCAGCCCACGGACAGGGGGCAGCGGGGAGCTGTTTTTT.

The J gene is TRBJ2-1, the V gene TRBV29-1; 9 nucleotides line up with TRBD1. With 3 bases clipped from V and 7 bases from J, the junction kept 7 bases outside the gene matches. Germline V gives CDR1 SQVTM, CDR2 ANQGSEA. The CDR3 consists of 14 residues. CDR3 sequence reads: CSVEGTGIMNEQFF. CDR3 nucleotide sequence: TGCAGCGTTGAGGGGACAGGGATTATGAATGAGCAGTTCTTC.

This chain connects TRBV19 to TRBJ2-6, with a possible D match to TRBD2 (5 bases). The CDR3 runs to 17 residues. Germline CDR1 LNHDA, CDR2 SQIVND (reference sequence). The V end lost 1 base, the J end lost 0 bases, and 10 bases lay between the germline ends. Here the CDR3 reads CASSIVGGPSGANVLTF. In DNA, the CDR3 is TGTGCCAGTAGTATAGTGGGCGGGCCCTCTGGGGCCAACGTCCTGACTTTC.

This chain links TRBV6-5 with TRBJ1-2; 7 nucleotides match TRBD1. Germline CDR1 and CDR2: MNHEY and SVGAGI. There are 15 residues in the CDR3. V shed 11 bases and J 4 bases; nucleotides not matched to a gene: 16. CDR3 sequence: CAGPRGRMALYGYTF. In DNA, the CDR3 is TGTGCCGGCCCGAGGGGGCGAATGGCCCTCTATGGCTACACCTTC.

This clonotype was seen a handful of times. The chain employs TRBV24-1 and TRBJ1-3; the D is unclear. Trimming took off 6 bases at V and 0 bases at J, with 14 bases between the two ends. Germline V gene lookup returns CDR1 KGHDR and CDR2 SFDVKD. The CDR3 consists of 16 residues. The DNA for the CDR3 is TGTGCCACCAGTCTCACCAGGCGCGTCTCTGGAAACACCATATATTTT. This sequence encodes CATSLTRRVSGNTIYF.

In this sample, this clonotype turned up a few times. This chain links TRBV12-3 or TRBV12-4 with TRBJ2-7; D not resolved. This CDR3 comprises 12 residues. Deletions cut 4 bases from V and 0 bases from J, with 4 bases between. CDR3 loop: CASSWSSYEQYF. The CDR3 nucleotides read TGTGCCAGCAGTTGGAGCTCCTACGAGCAGTACTTC.

This rearrangement joins TRBV4-3 to TRBJ2-3; 9 positions agree with TRBD1. Trimming took 3 bases from V and 3 from J; bases not matched to a gene: 10. Germline lookup yields CDR1 LGHNA and CDR2 YSLEER. The CDR3 totals 17 residues. The CDR3 nucleotides read TGCGCCAGCAGCCAGGGGACAGGGCTCCTGGAGACAGATACGCAGTATTTT. This encodes CASSQGTGLLETDTQYF.

This clonotype was picked up a small number of times. The rearrangement joins TRBV5-1 to TRBJ2-7; 8 nucleotides align to TRBD1. Germline V gene lookup returns CDR1 SGHRS and CDR2 YFSETQ. The CDR3 extends over 13 amino acids. J was trimmed by 4 bases and V by 4 bases; bases with no gene match: 4. DNA of the CDR3: TGCGCCAGCAGCGTCGGGACAGGTTACGAGCAGTACTTC. Amino acids: CASSVGTGYEQYF.

This clonotype came up a few times. The chain employs TRBV11-3 and TRBJ2-1; 7 bases are shared with TRBD1. The CDR3 length is 15 residues. With V trimmed by 3 bases and J by 7 bases, 9 bases remained unmatched. Per the germline V gene, CDR1 is SGHNT and CDR2 is YENEEA. Here the CDR3 DNA reads TGTGCCAGCAGCTTCGGAGAGACAGGGCCGAATGAGCAGTTCTTC. Residues: CASSFGETGPNEQFF.